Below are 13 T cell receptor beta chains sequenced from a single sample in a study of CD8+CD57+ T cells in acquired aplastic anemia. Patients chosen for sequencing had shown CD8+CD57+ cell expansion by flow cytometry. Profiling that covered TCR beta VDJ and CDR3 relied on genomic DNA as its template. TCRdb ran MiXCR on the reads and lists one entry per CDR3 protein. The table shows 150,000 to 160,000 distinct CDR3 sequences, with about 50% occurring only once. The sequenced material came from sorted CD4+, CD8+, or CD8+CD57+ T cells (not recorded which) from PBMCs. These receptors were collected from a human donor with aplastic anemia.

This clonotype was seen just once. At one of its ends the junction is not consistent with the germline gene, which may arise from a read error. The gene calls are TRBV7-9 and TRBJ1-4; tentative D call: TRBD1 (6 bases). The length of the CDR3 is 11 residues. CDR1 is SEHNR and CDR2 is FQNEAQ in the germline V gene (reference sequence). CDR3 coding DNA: TGTGTCAGCAGCCTAGGGGGAGAACTGTTTTTC. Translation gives CVSSLGGELFF.

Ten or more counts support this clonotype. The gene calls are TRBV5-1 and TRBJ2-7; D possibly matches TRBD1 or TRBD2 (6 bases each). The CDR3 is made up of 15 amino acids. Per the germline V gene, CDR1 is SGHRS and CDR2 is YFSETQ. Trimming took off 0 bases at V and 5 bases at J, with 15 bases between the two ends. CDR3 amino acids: CASSLEGGRSDEQYF. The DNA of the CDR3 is TGCGCCAGCAGCTTGGAAGGGGGGAGGAGTGACGAGCAGTACTTC.

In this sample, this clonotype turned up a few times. CDR3 amino acids: CASSYSGGQFF. The DNA for the CDR3 is TGTGCCAGCAGCTATTCGGGGGGGCAGTTCTTC. The chain employs TRBV7-9 and TRBJ2-1; TRBD2 agrees at 7 bases. Germline V gene sequence: CDR1 SEHNR, CDR2 FQNEAQ (reference sequence). V was clipped by 4 bases and J by 12 bases; unmatched bases: 3. The CDR3 is made up of 11 amino acids. Together with reference TRBV7-9 and TRBJ2-1, the CDR3 gives the full variable domain: DTGVSQNPRHKITKRGQNVTFRCDPISEHNRLYWYRQTLGQGPEFLTYFQNEAQLEKSRLLSDRFSAERPKGSFSTLEIQRTEQGDSAMYLCASSYSGGQFFGPGTRLTVL.

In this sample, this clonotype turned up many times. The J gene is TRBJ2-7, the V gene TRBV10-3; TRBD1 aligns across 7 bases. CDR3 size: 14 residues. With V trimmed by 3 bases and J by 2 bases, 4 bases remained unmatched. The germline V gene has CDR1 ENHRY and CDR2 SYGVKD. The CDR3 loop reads CAISDPQGAYEQYF. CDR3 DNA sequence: TGTGCCATCAGTGACCCTCAGGGGGCCTACGAGCAGTACTTC.

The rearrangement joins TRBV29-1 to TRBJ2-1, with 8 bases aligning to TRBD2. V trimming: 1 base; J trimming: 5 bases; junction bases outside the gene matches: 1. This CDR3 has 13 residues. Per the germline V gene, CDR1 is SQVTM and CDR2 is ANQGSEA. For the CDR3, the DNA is TGCAGCGTTGAAGCGGGGGGGCACAATGAGCAGTTCTTC. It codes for CSVEAGGHNEQFF.

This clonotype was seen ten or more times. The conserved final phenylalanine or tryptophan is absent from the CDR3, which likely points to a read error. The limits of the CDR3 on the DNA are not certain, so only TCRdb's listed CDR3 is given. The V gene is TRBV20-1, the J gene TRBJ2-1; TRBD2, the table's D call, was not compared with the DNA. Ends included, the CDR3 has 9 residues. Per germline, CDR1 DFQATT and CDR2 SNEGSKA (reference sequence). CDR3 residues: CSARTSGGV.

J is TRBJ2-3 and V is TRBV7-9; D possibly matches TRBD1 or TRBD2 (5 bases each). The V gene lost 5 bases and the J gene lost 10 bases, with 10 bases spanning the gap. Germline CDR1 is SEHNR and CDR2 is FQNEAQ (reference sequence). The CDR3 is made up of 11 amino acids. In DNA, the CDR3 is TGTGCCAGCAGCCGGGACCCGGCGCAGTATTTT. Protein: CASSRDPAQYF.

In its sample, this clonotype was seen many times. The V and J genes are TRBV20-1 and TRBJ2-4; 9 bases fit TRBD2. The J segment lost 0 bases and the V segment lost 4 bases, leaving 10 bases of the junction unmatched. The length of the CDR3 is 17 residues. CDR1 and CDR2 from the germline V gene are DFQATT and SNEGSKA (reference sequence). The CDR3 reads CSATASGVDLAKNIQYF. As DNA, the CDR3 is TGCAGTGCTACCGCTAGCGGGGTCGATCTAGCCAAAAACATTCAGTACTTC.

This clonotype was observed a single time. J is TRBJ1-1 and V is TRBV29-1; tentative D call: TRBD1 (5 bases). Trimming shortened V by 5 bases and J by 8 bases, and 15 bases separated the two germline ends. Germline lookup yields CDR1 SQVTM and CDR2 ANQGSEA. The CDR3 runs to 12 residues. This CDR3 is CSVMGVASEAFF. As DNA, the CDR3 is TGCAGCGTTATGGGGGTAGCGAGCGAAGCTTTCTTT. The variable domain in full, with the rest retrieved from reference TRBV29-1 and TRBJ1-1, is SAVISQKPSRDICQRGTSLTIQCQVDSQVTMMFWYRQQPGQSLTLIATANQGSEATYESGFVIDKFPISRPNLTFSTLTVSNMSPEDSSIYLCSVMGVASEAFFGQGTRLTVV.

The CDR3 sequence: CASSYKTSTNEKLFF. The CDR3 bases are TGTGCCAGCAGTTACAAGACATCAACTAATGAAAAACTGTTTTTT. The chain carries TRBV6-5 and TRBJ1-4; D not resolved. Germline-derived CDR1 and CDR2 are MNHEY and SVGAGI. V lost 2 bases, J lost 0 bases, and 7 bases lay in between. The CDR3 spans 15 residues.

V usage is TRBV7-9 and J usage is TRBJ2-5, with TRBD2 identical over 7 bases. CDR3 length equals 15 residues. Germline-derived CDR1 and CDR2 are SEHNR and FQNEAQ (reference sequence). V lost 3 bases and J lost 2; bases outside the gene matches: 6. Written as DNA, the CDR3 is TGTGCCAGCAGCTTCGCTGGGAGGGGACAAGAGACCCAGTACTTC. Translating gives CASSFAGRGQETQYF. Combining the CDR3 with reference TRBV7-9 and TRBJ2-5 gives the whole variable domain DTGVSQNPRHKITKRGQNVTFRCDPISEHNRLYWYRQTLGQGPEFLTYFQNEAQLEKSRLLSDRFSAERPKGSFSTLEIQRTEQGDSAMYLCASSFAGRGQETQYFGPGTRLLVL.

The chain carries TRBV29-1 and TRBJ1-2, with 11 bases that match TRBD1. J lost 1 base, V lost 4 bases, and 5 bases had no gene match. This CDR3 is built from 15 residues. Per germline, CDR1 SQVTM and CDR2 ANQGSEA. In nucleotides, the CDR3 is TGCAGCGTTGTCCGTGGGACAGGGGGTAACTATGGCTACACCTTC. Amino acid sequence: CSVVRGTGGNYGYTF.

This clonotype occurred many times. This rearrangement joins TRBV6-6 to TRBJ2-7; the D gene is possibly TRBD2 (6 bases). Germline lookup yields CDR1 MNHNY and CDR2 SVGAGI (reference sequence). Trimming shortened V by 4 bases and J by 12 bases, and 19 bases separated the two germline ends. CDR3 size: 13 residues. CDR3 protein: CASSFRDFPPRYF. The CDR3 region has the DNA TGTGCCAGCAGTTTCCGGGACTTTCCCCCGAGGTACTTC.